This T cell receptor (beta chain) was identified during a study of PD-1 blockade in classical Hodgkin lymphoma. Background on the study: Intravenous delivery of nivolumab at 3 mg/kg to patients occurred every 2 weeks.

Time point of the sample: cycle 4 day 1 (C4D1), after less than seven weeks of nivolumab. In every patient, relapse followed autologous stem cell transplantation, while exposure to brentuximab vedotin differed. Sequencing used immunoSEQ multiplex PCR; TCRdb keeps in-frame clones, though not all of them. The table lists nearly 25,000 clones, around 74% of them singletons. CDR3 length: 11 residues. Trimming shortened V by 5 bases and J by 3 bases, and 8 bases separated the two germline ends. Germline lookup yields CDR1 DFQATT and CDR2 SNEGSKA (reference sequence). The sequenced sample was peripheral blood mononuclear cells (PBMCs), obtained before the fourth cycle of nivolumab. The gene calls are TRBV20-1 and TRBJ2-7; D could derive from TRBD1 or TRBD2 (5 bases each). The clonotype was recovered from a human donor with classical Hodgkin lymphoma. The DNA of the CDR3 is TGCAGTGCTGAGGGGTTCTACGAGCAGTACTTC. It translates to CSAEGFYEQYF.